Listed here are 27 T cell receptor beta chains from one sample, sequenced in a study of OX40 agonist ivuxolimab in advanced cancers. Assay used: immunoSEQ multiplex PCR; TCRdb lists only in-frame clones, some missing. The profile covers 70,000 to 95,000 clones, with 86% appearing a single time and 6.9% taken by the ten largest. The sequencing used CD4+ or CD8+ T cells sorted from blood, collected in a trial of the OX40 agonist ivuxolimab. The receptors come from an adult with an advanced solid tumor such as melanoma, head and neck, liver or kidney cancer.

The V gene is TRBV6-1, the J gene TRBJ1-1; D might be TRBD1 (6 bases). This CDR3 is built from 13 residues. The V gene's germline CDR1 is MNHNS and CDR2 SASEGT. V gave up 2 bases and J gave up 4 bases, with 8 bases separating them. This chain's CDR3 is CASSEIGGTEAFF. CDR3 in DNA: TGTGCCAGCAGTGAAATAGGGGGCACTGAAGCTTTCTTT.

The chain recombines TRBV10-3 with TRBJ1-1; the D is unclear. From germline, CDR1 is ENHRY and CDR2 SYGVKD. V dropped 6 bases and J dropped 2 bases, with 4 bases sitting between them. There are 11 residues in the CDR3. In DNA form, the CDR3 reads TGTGCCATCAGGGACAACACTGAAGCTTTCTTT. Its protein product is CAIRDNTEAFF.

The chain recombines TRBV6-5 with TRBJ1-1; D ambiguous. V was cut by 2 bases and J by 2 bases, with 12 bases left in between. The CDR3 spans 15 residues. CDR1 MNHEY and CDR2 SVGAGI come from the germline V gene. The CDR3 loop reads CASSYGAGINTEAFF. CDR3 nucleotides: TGTGCCAGCAGTTACGGTGCCGGGATCAACACTGAAGCTTTCTTT.

The V gene is TRBV19, the J gene TRBJ1-1, with 7 bases aligning to TRBD1. V gave up 5 bases and J gave up 6 bases; unmatched junction bases: 12. Germline assignment: CDR1 LNHDA and CDR2 SQIVND (reference sequence). This CDR3 is 15 amino acids long. Here the CDR3 reads CASSLTHRGSAEAFF. CDR3 in DNA: TGTGCCAGTAGTCTTACCCACAGGGGCTCCGCTGAAGCTTTCTTT.

V is TRBV5-6 and J is TRBJ1-6, with D unresolved. The CDR3 extends over 15 amino acids. Germline V gives CDR1 SGHDT, CDR2 YYEEEE. Trimming removed 0 bases from V and 9 bases from J, with 13 bases in between. The CDR3 is CASSLDGVIGSPLHF. For the CDR3, the DNA is TGTGCCAGCAGCTTGGATGGTGTAATTGGTTCACCCCTCCACTTT.

The chain couples TRBV30 to TRBJ1-5, with no clear D. Germline lookup yields CDR1 GTSNPN and CDR2 SVGIG (reference sequence). V was clipped by 1 base and J by 1 base, with 5 bases between them. The length of the CDR3 is 13 residues. CDR3 bases: TGTGCCTGGAGTGGTGAAAGCAATCAGCCCCAGCATTTT. This encodes CAWSGESNQPQHF.

The chain combines TRBV27 with TRBJ1-1; D not certain. Germline V lookup: CDR1 MNHEY, CDR2 SMNVEV (reference sequence). This CDR3 is 14 amino acids long. The V end lost 2 bases, the J end lost 6 bases, and 13 bases lay between the germline ends. The CDR3 spells CASSLRERASEAFF. The CDR3, as DNA: TGTGCCAGCAGTTTACGGGAGAGGGCCTCTGAAGCTTTCTTT.

The chain is built from TRBV5-1 and TRBJ2-4; D perhaps matches TRBD1 (5 bases). The V and J ends lost 0 bases and 5 bases respectively, with 9 bases between them. This CDR3 is built from 14 residues. Per the germline V gene, CDR1 is SGHRS and CDR2 is YFSETQ. CDR3 sequence: CASSLGQQENIQYF. DNA for the CDR3: TGCGCCAGCAGCTTGGGACAGCAAGAAAACATTCAGTACTTC.

The rearrangement links TRBV6-5 to TRBJ1-3; D not resolved. The V gene lost 2 bases and the J gene lost 0 bases, with 5 bases spanning the gap. CDR3 length: 14 amino acids. The germline V gene has CDR1 MNHEY and CDR2 SVGAGI. DNA of the CDR3: TGTGCCAGCAGTTACGGAAGCTCTGGAAACACCATATATTTT. This codes for CASSYGSSGNTIYF.

The rearrangement links TRBV7-9 to TRBJ1-1; unclear D gene. The CDR3 is 15 amino acids. Germline loops: CDR1 SEHNR, CDR2 FQNEAQ (reference sequence). V lost 7 bases and J 0 bases, leaving 15 bases between the germline ends. For the CDR3, the DNA is TGTGCCAGCACCTCGGACGGATACATGAACACTGAAGCTTTCTTT. Translation: CASTSDGYMNTEAFF.

The V and J genes are TRBV19 and TRBJ2-1; D not resolved. This CDR3 spans 15 amino acids. Germline V gene data show CDR1 as LNHDA and CDR2 as SQIVND (reference sequence). Trimming removed 2 bases from V and 2 bases from J, with 10 bases in between. Here the CDR3 DNA reads TGTGCCAGTAGTATAACCCAAGGCCCCTACAATGAGCAGTTCTTC. Residues: CASSITQGPYNEQFF.

The V gene is TRBV6-1, the J gene TRBJ2-7; the match to TRBD2 covers 10 bases. Germline CDR1 MNHNS, CDR2 SASEGT. The CDR3 consists of 15 residues. Trimming took 7 bases from V and 0 from J; bases not matched to a gene: 6. CDR3 residues: CASKGTSVSSYEQYF. The CDR3 DNA is TGTGCCAGCAAGGGGACTAGCGTCAGCTCCTACGAGCAGTACTTC.

V and J are TRBV27 and TRBJ1-1; D is perhaps TRBD1 (5 bases). CDR3 length: 15 residues. The germline V gene encodes CDR1 MNHEY and CDR2 SMNVEV (reference sequence). Trimming stripped 0 bases from V and 1 base from J, with 9 bases between. Here the CDR3 DNA reads TGTGCCAGCAGTTTATCGGCTGGGGGGAACACTGAAGCTTTCTTT. Encoded protein: CASSLSAGGNTEAFF.

V is TRBV7-2 and J is TRBJ1-5; no clear D. The CDR3 loop spans 16 amino acids. The V gene lost 3 bases and the J gene lost 0 bases, with 12 bases spanning the gap. Germline CDR1 is SGHTA and CDR2 is FQGNSA. The CDR3 loop is CASSFGPSYSNQPQHF. As DNA, the CDR3 is TGTGCCAGCAGCTTCGGACCGTCTTATAGCAATCAGCCCCAGCATTTT.

The chain carries TRBV7-2 and TRBJ1-1; D perhaps matches TRBD1 (6 bases). The CDR3 is 14 amino acids. Germline V gene sequence: CDR1 SGHTA, CDR2 FQGNSA. V was trimmed by 3 bases and J by 5 bases, leaving 13 bases between them. The CDR3 nucleotides read TGTGCCAGCAGCTTGGCAGGGGCAAGAACTGAAGCTTTCTTT. It specifies CASSLAGARTEAFF.

This chain connects TRBV13 to TRBJ2-1; weak D call: TRBD2 (7 bases). V gave up 5 bases and J gave up 4 bases, with 18 bases separating them. The CDR3 extends over 16 amino acids. Germline CDR1 and CDR2: PRHDT and FYEKMQ (reference sequence). The CDR3 protein is CASSAMGAGEYNEQFF. For the CDR3, the DNA is TGTGCCAGCAGCGCCATGGGGGCGGGGGAATACAATGAGCAGTTCTTC.

The chain carries TRBV10-2 and TRBJ1-1; unclear D gene. The CDR3 loop spans 12 amino acids. The V gene lost 1 base and the J gene lost 4 bases, with 4 bases spanning the gap. Germline V gene lookup returns CDR1 WSHSY and CDR2 SAAADI. CDR3 amino acids: CASSEFGTEAFF. For the CDR3, the DNA is TGCGCCAGCAGTGAGTTTGGCACTGAAGCTTTCTTT.

This clone has a handful of counts. This sequence joins TRBV6-5 and TRBJ1-2, with D perhaps TRBD1 (6 bases). V was shortened by 6 bases and J by 7 bases, with 12 bases between the two germline ends. CDR1 is MNHEY and CDR2 is SVGAGI in the germline V gene. The CDR3 extends over 12 amino acids. CDR3 nucleotides: TGTGCCAGCAGCGGGACAAAGGGTGGCTACACCTTC. It codes for CASSGTKGGYTF.

This chain links TRBV29-1 with TRBJ1-1; D gene ambiguous. Germline CDR1 is SQVTM and CDR2 is ANQGSEA. V lost 6 bases, J lost 1 base, and 9 bases lay in between. This CDR3 region has 12 residues. CDR3 nucleotide sequence: TGCAGCGTCCTAACCCCGAACACTGAAGCTTTCTTT. Translating gives CSVLTPNTEAFF. The full variable domain, in which reference TRBV29-1 and TRBJ1-1 provide the parts outside the CDR3, is SAVISQKPSRDICQRGTSLTIQCQVDSQVTMMFWYRQQPGQSLTLIATANQGSEATYESGFVIDKFPISRPNLTFSTLTVSNMSPEDSSIYLCSVLTPNTEAFFGQGTRLTVV.

The chain combines TRBV12-5 with TRBJ2-1; D gene unclear. With 2 bases removed from V and 8 bases from J, the gap between germline ends came to 1 base. This CDR3 comprises 10 residues. CDR1 LGHNT and CDR2 FRNRAP come from the germline V gene. The CDR3 nucleotides read TGTGCTAGTGGTTTGTATGAGCAGTTCTTC. Translated: CASGLYEQFF.

V gene TRBV7-9 combines with J gene TRBJ1-1, with 11 bases that match TRBD1. Germline-derived CDR1 and CDR2 are SEHNR and FQNEAQ (reference sequence). V dropped 4 bases and J dropped 2; count of bases not matched to a gene: 6. The length of the CDR3 is 16 residues. DNA for the CDR3: TGTGCCAGCAGCTCAGGACAGGGGGCGCGTAACACTGAAGCTTTCTTT. Residues: CASSSGQGARNTEAFF.

The chain uses TRBV11-2 and TRBJ1-6; D is ambiguous. Looked up from germline, CDR1 is SGHAT and CDR2 is FQNNGV. V gave up 5 bases and J gave up 10 bases, with 12 bases separating them. The CDR3 has 13 residues. The CDR3, as DNA: TGTGCCAGCAGCCCAACGGAGGTATCACCCCTCCACTTT. It specifies CASSPTEVSPLHF.

The chain links TRBV30 to TRBJ1-2; D perhaps matches TRBD1 (5 bases). CDR1 GTSNPN and CDR2 SVGIG come from the germline V gene (reference sequence). The CDR3 is 15 amino acids. V lost 0 bases and J lost 0, with 11 bases in between. The CDR3 region is CAWSVGTRANYGYTF. Written as DNA, the CDR3 is TGTGCCTGGAGTGTTGGGACCCGAGCTAACTATGGCTACACCTTC.

The V gene is TRBV11-2, the J gene TRBJ2-2; 16 bases align to TRBD2. Germline CDR1 SGHAT, CDR2 FQNNGV. Trimming at V came to 4 bases and at J to 5 bases, leaving 4 bases not matched to a gene. The CDR3 is made up of 17 amino acids. CDR3 residues: CASSSGTSGRGTGELFF. The CDR3 bases are TGTGCCAGCAGCTCCGGGACTAGCGGGAGGGGGACCGGGGAGCTGTTTTTT.

This chain uses TRBV4-1 with TRBJ2-2; tentative D call: TRBD1 (6 bases). Germline lookup yields CDR1 MGHRA and CDR2 YSYEKL. This CDR3 contains 15 residues. The V end lost 4 bases, the J end lost 7 bases, and 16 bases lay between the germline ends. CDR3 region: CASSPSRGSGGELFF. The CDR3 DNA sequence: TGCGCCAGCAGCCCCTCAAGGGGGAGCGGCGGGGAGCTGTTTTTT.

V is TRBV6-1 and J is TRBJ2-5; a weak D match, TRBD2 (7 bases). The germline CDR1 and CDR2 sequences are MNHNS and SASEGT. This CDR3 has 15 residues. Between the trimmed V and J ends, which lost 6 bases and 6 bases, there was a span of 20 bases. CDR3 in amino acids: CASSGGQGQTKTQYF. CDR3 nucleotide sequence: TGTGCCAGCAGCGGGGGGCAGGGGCAAACGAAGACCCAGTACTTC.

The chain links TRBV7-8 to TRBJ1-5; D gene uncertain. In germline, CDR1 is SGHVS, CDR2 FQNEAQ. With 2 bases removed from V and 4 bases from J, the gap between germline ends came to 15 bases. This CDR3 comprises 16 residues. CDR3 loop: CASSLRDWRGNQPQHF. The CDR3 coding sequence is TGTGCCAGCAGCTTACGGGATTGGCGGGGAAATCAGCCCCAGCATTTT.